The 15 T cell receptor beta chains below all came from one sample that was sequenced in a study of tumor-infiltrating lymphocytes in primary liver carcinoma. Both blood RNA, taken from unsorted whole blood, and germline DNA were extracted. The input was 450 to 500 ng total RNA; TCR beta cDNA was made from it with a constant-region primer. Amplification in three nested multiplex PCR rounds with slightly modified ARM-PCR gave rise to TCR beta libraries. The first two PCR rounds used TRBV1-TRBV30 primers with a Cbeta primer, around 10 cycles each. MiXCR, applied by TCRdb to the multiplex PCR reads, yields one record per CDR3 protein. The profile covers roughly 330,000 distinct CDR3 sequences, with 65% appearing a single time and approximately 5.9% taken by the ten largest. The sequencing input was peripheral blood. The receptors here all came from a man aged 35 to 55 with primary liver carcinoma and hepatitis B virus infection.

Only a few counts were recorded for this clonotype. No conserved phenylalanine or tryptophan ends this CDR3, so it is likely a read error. This CDR3 is CASSRDYNSPLHL. The CDR3 DNA sequence: TGTGCCAGCAGTCGGGACTATAATTCACCCCTCCACCTT. The rearrangement uses TRBV12-3 or TRBV12-4 and TRBJ1-6; D gene unclear. The CDR3 spans 13 residues. Trimming pared 5 bases from V and 3 bases from J, leaving 5 bases between.

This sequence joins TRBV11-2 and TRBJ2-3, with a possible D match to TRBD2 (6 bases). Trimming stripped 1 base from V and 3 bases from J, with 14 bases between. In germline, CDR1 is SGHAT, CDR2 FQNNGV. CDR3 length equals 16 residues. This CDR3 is CASSLVPEEGTDTQYF. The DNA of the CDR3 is TGTGCCAGCAGCTTAGTTCCCGAGGAGGGTACAGATACGCAGTATTTT.

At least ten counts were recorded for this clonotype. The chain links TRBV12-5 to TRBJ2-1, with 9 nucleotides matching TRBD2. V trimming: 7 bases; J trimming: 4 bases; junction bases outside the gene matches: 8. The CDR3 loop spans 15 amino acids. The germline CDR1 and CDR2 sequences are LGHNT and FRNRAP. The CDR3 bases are TGTGCTAGTGCCCAGGGACTAGCCCGGTACAATGAGCAGTTCTTC. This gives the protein CASAQGLARYNEQFF.

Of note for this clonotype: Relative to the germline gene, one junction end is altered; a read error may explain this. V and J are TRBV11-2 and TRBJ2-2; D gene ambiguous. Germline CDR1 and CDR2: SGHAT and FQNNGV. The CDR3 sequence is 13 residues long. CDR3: CTSSLARPGELFF. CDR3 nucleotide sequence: TGTACCAGCAGCTTAGCAAGGCCCGGGGAGCTGTTTTTT.

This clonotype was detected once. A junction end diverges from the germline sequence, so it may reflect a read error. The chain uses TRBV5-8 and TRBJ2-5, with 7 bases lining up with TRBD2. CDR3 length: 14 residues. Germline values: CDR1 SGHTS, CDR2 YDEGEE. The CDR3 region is CASILGGVQETQYF. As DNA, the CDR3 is TGTGCCAGCATCTTGGGAGGGGTTCAAGAGACCCAGTACTTC.

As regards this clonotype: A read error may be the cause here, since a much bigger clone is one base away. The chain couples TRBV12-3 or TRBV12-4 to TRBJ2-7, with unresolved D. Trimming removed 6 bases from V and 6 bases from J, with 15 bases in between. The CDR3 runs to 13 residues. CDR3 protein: CASSSMDPGEQYF. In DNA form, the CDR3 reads TGTGCCAGCAGCTCAATGGACCCCGGCGAGCAGTACTTC.

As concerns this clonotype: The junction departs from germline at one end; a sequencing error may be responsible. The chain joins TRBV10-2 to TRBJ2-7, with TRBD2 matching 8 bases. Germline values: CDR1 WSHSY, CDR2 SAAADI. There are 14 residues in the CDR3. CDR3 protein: CAISNLAGPNEQYF. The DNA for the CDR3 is TGCGCCATCAGTAATCTAGCGGGCCCCAACGAGCAGTACTTC.

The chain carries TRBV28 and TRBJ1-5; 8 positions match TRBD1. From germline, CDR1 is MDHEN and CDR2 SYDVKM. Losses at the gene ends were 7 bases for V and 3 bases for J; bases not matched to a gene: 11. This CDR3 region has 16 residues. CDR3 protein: CASKNGQGTLNQPQHF. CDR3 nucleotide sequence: TGTGCCAGCAAAAATGGACAGGGCACTCTCAATCAGCCCCAGCATTTT.

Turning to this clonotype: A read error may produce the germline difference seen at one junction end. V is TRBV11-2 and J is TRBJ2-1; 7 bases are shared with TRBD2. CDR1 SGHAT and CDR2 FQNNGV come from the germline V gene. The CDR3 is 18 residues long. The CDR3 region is CASSLDSVGLGDYSEQLF. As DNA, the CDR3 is TGTGCCAGCAGCTTAGATTCGGTCGGATTGGGGGACTACAGTGAGCAGCTCTTC. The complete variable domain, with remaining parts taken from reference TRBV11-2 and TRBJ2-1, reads EAGVAQSPRYKIIEKRQSVAFWCNPISGHATLYWYQQILGQGPKLLIQFQNNGVVDDSQLPKDRFSAERLKGVDSTLKIQPAKLEDSAVYLCASSLDSVGLGDYSEQLFGPGTRLTVL.

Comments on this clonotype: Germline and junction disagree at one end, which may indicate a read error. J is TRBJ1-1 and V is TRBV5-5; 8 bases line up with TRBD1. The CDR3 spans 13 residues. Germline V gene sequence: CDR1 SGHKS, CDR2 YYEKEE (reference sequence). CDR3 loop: CTSSLDRGTEAFF. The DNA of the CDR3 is TGTACCAGCAGCTTAGACAGGGGCACTGAAGCCTTCTTT.

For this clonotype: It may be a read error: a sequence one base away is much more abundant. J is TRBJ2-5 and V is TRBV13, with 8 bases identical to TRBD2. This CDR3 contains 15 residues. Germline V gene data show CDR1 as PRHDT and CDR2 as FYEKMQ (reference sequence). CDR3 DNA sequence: TGTGCCAGCAGCTGGCGAGCGGGAGATGAAGGGACCCAGCACTTC. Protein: CASSWRAGDEGTQHF.

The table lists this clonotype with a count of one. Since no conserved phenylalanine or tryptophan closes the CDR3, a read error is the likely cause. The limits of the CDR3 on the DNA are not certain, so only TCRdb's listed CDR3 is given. The CDR3 loop reads CASSSLEGTQSLI. The rearrangement joins TRBV11-2 to TRBJ2-1; no check of the table's D call, TRBD2, against the DNA was made. The CDR3 totals 13 residues, both ends included. CDR1 and CDR2 from the germline V gene are SGHAT and FQNNGV.

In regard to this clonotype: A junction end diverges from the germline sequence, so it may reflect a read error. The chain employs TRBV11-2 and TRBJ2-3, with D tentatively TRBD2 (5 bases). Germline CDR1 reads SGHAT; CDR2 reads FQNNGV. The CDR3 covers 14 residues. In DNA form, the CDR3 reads TGCGCCAGCGGTCCGAATAGGGTCGGGGATACGCAGTATTTT. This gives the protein CASGPNRVGDTQYF.

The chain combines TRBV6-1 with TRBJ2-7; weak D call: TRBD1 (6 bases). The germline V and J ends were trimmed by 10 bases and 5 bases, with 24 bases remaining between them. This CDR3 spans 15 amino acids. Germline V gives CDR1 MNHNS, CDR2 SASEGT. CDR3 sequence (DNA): TGTGCCAACAGCCTGGGACAAGGGCCCTCTCACGAGCAGTACTTC. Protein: CANSLGQGPSHEQYF.

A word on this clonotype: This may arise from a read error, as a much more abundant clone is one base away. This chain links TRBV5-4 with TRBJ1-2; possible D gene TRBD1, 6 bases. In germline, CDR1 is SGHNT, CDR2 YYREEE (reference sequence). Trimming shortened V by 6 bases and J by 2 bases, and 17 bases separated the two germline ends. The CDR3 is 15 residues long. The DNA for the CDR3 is TGTGCCAGCAACACCAACCCGGGACAAAACTATGGCTACACCTTC. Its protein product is CASNTNPGQNYGYTF.